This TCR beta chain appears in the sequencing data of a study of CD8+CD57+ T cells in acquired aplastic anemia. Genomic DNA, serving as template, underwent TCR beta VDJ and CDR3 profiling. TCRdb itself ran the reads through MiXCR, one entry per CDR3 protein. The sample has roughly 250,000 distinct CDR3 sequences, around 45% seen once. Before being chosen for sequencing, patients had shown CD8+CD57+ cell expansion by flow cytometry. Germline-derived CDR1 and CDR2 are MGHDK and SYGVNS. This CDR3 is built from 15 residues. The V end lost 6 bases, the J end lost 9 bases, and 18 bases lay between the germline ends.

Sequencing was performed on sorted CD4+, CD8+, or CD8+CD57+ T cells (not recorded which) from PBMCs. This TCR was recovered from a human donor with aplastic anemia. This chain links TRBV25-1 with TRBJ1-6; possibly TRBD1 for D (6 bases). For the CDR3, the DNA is TGTGCCAGCAGCTCCTTAATGGGGGCCGCTTCACCCCTCCACTTT. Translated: CASSSLMGAASPLHF.